Listed here is a single TCR beta chain. This clonotype appeared a single time. What this receptor recognizes is not known. No base quality information exists; no much larger clone differs at one position. The sample belongs to a study of blood T cells in healthy people across ages (dated by TCRdb to 2015 to 2017). Study-level background: Template switching captured roughly one uniquely barcoded TCR beta cDNA molecule per two T cells in model experiments. Age-related changes in TCR beta repertoire diversity were measured in the study by deep sequencing normalized with unique cDNA molecular identifiers. The donors were divided into four age groups: young (average around 16 years), middle-aged (approximately 39), aged (around 67) and long-lived (more than 75). Donors of different ages were randomly distributed across sequencing lanes to avoid experimental bias. Using the same blood draw, the study looked at two additional independent replicas of 1 million unique cDNA reads for two donors, one aged 18 to 30 and the other aged 80 or older. What the study reported, not specific to this receptor: Because the CMV infection status of the donors was unknown, age-related changes in expanded clonotypes may potentially have been confounded. Estimates of total diversity from one million sequenced T cells were regarded as lower bounds and underestimates. As age increased, observed TCR beta diversity per million T cells dropped in a roughly linear way, and a significant reduction was already evident by age about 40. Compared with the aged group, the long-lived group had more naive CD4+ T cells, fewer expanded clones and increased TCR diversity, suggesting age selection. Because profiling used bulk unsorted PBMCs, naive and antigen-experienced compartments could not be compared conclusively. The percentage of naive T cells measured by flow cytometry correlated strongly with observed TCR beta diversity.

The V and J ends are trimmed by 1 base and 8 bases, leaving 21 bases between them. CDR1 and CDR2 (SGDLS, YYNGEE) derive from the germline V gene. The CDR3 measures 16 amino acids from cysteine to phenylalanine. Only the CDR3 part of the read is kept: 48 bases, read in frame from the first base. Libraries were made using 5' RACE. Instrument used: Illumina HiSeq 2500. A second PCR of roughly 6 to 11 cycles was run with a J-beta primer mix and a sample-barcoded 5' primer. A template-switch 5' adaptor carrying 12 random nucleotides introduced a unique molecular identifier onto each TCR beta cDNA molecule. Each sample yielded at least 3 million CDR3-containing paired-end reads. First-strand cDNA synthesis was performed from all RNA using the Mint cDNA synthesis kit, with priming by a TRBC-specific oligonucleotide. Following uracil-DNA glycosylase treatment, all cDNA underwent a first 18-cycle PCR with the universal primers M1SS and BC2_uni_R. The paper's processing steps were these. For normalization, 1 million high-quality reads were randomly selected from each sample, with every read carrying a distinct molecular identifier. Instead of being binned into consensus sequences, reads that shared molecular identifiers were thrown out. MiTCR, with a Q25 quality threshold and the strictest error-elimination algorithm, was used for CDR3 identification, clonotype clustering and error correction. Lower-bound total TCR beta diversity was estimated with a nonparametric unseen species model using Euler transformation. TCRdb reworked the public reads: Q25 trimming with fastp, MiXCR clone assembly, productive beta chains retained. Rows merge per CDR3 protein into single entries with the most common DNA and genes. TCRdb's processing, not the study's, gives the V and J calls here. The sample records about 970,000 distinct CDR3 sequences, approximately 50% of which are singletons. The ten largest clones add up to around 21% of the sample.

The roughly 42 donors, aged roughly 6 to 100 years, were systemically healthy Caucasian individuals from Russia. Each donor gave about 10 milliliters of peripheral blood, drawn into EDTA-treated Vacutainer tubes. Ficoll-Paque density-gradient centrifugation was used to isolate PBMCs, with at least 6.5 million per sample. Total RNA, at least 5 micrograms per sample, was extracted from PBMCs with Trizol reagent. For every donor, flow cytometry on a PBMC aliquot measured the percentage of naive CD45RAhigh/CD27high T cells. This TCR was recovered from an older woman in good health. Input material: blood. The V gene is TRBV9 and the J gene is TRBJ1-2; TRBD1 could be the D gene, as 5 bases match. The encoded CDR3 is CASSVRGDLPLEGYTF. The DNA sequence is as follows: TGTGCCAGCAGCGTACGGGGGGACCTCCCCCTTGAGGGCTACACCTTC.